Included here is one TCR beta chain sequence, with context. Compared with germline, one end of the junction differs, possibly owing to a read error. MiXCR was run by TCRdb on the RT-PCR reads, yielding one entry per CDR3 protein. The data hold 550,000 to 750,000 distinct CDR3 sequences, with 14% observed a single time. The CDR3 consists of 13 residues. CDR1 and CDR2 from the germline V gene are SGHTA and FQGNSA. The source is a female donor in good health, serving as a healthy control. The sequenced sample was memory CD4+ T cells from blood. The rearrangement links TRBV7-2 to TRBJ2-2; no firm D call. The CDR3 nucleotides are TGTGCCGGCAGCTTCCTAAACACCGGGGAGCTGTTTTTT. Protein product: CAGSFLNTGELFF.